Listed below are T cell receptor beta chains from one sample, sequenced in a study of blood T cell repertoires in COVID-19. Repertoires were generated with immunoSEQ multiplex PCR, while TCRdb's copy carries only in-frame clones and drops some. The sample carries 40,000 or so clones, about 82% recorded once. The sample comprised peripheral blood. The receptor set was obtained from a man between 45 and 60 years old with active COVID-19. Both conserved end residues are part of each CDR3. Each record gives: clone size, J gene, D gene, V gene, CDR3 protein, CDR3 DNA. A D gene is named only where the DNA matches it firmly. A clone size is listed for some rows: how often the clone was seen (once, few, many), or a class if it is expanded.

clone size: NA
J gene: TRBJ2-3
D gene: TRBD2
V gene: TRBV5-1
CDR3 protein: CASTQTGTSGGTDTQYF
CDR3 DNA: TGCGCCAGCACCCAGACCGGGACTAGCGGGGGCACAGATACGCAGTATTTT

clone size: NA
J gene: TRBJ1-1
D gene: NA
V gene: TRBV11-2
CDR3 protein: CASSLDRGRNTEAFF
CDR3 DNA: TGTGCCAGCAGCTTAGATCGGGGGAGGAACACTGAAGCTTTCTTT

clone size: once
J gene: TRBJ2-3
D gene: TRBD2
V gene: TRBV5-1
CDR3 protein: CASSLVGGGADTQYF
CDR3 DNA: TGCGCCAGCAGCTTGGTCGGCGGGGGGGCCGATACGCAGTATTTT

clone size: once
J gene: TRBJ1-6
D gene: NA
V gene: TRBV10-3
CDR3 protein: CAISTNRNSPLHF
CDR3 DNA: TGTGCCATCAGTACGAACCGGAATTCACCCCTCCACTTT

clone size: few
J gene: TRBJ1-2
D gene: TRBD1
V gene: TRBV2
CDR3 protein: CASSAGTDYGYTF
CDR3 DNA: TGTGCCAGCAGTGCCGGGACAGACTATGGCTACACCTTC

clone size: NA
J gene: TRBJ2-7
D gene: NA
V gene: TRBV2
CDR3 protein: CASKKDIRYEQYF
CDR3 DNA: TGTGCCAGCAAGAAAGACATACGCTACGAGCAGTACTTC

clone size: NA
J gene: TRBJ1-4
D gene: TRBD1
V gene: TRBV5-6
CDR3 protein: CASSGDSVNEKLFF
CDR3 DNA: TGTGCCAGCAGCGGGGACAGCGTTAATGAAAAACTGTTTTTT

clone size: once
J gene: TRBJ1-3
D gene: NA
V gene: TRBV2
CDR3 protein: CASRTFSGNTIYF
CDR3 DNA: TGTGCCAGCAGGACATTCTCTGGAAACACCATATATTTT

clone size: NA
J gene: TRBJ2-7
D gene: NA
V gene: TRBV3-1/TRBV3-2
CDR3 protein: CASSQEGRGLYF
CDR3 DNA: TGTGCCAGCAGCCAAGAAGGGCGGGGGCTCTACTTC

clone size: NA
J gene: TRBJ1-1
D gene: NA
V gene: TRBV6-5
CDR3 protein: CASSYSWPTEAFF
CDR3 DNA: TGTGCCAGCAGTTACTCTTGGCCCACTGAAGCTTTCTTT

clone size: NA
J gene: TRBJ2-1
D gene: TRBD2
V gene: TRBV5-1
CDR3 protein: CASSLRTSGGNEQFF
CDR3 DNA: TGCGCCAGCAGCTTGAGGACTAGCGGGGGCAATGAGCAGTTCTTC

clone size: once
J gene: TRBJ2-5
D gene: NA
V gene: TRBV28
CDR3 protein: CASQGFQETQYF
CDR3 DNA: TGTGCCAGCCAGGGTTTCCAAGAGACCCAGTACTTC

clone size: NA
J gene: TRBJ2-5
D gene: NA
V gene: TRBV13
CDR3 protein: CASSSYGETQYF
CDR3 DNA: TGTGCCAGCAGCTCCTACGGTGAGACCCAGTACTTC

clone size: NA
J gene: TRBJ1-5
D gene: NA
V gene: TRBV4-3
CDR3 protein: CASSQGYGGNQPQHF
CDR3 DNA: TGCGCCAGCAGCCAAGGGTACGGGGGCAATCAGCCCCAGCATTTT

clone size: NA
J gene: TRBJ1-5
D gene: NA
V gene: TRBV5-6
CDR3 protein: CASSRKDRLNQPQHF
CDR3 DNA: TGTGCCAGCAGCCGAAAAGACAGACTCAATCAGCCCCAGCATTTT

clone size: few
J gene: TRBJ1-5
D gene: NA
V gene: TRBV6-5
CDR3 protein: CASQREGNQPQHF
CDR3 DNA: TGTGCCAGTCAACGGGAGGGCAATCAGCCCCAGCATTTT

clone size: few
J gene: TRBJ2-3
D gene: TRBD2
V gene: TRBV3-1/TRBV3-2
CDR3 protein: CASSQDPGGGLPTDTQYF
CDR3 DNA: TGTGCCAGCAGCCAAGATCCGGGCGGGGGGCTACCCACAGATACGCAGTATTTT

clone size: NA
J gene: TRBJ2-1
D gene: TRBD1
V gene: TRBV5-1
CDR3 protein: CASSPGQGGYNEQFF
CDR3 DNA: TGCGCCAGCAGCCCAGGACAGGGGGGTTACAATGAACAGTTCTTC

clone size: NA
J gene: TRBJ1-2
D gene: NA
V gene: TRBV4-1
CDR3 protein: CASSQEPPPDRTKYGYTF
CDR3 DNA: TGCGCCAGCAGCCAAGAACCCCCCCCCGACAGGACCAAATATGGCTACACCTTC

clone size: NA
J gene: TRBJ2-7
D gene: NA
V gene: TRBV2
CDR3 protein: CASSVGPPAYEQYF
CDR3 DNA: TGTGCCAGCAGTGTGGGGCCACCGGCCTACGAGCAGTACTTC

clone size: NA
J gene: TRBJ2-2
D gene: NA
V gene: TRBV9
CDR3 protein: CASSVSNRAPGTGELFF
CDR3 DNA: TGTGCCAGCAGCGTATCGAACAGGGCCCCGGGCACCGGGGAGCTGTTTTTT

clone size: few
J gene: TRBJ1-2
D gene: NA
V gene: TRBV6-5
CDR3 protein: CASSPRDADPYTF
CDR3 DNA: TGTGCCAGCAGTCCCAGGGATGCTGACCCCTACACCTTC

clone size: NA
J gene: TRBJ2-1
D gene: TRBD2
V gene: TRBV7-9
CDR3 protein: CASGGTSLFF
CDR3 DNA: TGTGCCAGCGGAGGGACTAGTCTGTTCTTC

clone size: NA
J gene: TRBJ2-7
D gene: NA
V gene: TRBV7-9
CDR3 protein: CASGEVLYEQYF
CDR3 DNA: TGTGCCAGCGGGGAGGTCCTCTACGAGCAGTACTTC

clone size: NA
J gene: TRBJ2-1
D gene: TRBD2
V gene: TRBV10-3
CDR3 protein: CAISLSGGNEQFF
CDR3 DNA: TGTGCCATCTCTCTTAGCGGGGGGAATGAGCAGTTCTTC

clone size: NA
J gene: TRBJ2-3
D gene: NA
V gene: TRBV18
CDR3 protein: CASSPSLDIGLGTDTQYF
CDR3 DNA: TGTGCCAGCTCCCCCAGTCTCGACATCGGCCTTGGCACAGATACGCAGTATTTT

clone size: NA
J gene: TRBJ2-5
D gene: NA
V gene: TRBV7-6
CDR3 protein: CASSSPPPAGTQYF
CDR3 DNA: TGTGCCAGCAGCTCCCCTCCCCCCGCCGGGACCCAGTACTTC

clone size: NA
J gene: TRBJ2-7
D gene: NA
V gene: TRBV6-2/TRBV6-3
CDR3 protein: CASSVRGMARYEQYF
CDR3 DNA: TGTGCCAGCAGCGTGAGGGGGATGGCCCGCTACGAGCAGTACTTC

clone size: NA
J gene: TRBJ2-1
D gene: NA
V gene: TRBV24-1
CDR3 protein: CATSGGGDEQFF
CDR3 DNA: TGTGCCACCAGTGGAGGGGGGGATGAGCAGTTCTTC

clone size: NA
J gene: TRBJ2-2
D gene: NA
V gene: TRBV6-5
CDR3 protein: CASSLLEPGELFF
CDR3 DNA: TGTGCCAGCAGCCTTCTTGAGCCCGGGGAGCTGTTTTTT

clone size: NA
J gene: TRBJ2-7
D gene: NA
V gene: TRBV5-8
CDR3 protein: CASSLPPGYHEQYF
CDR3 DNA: TGTGCCAGCAGCTTACCACCAGGGTACCACGAGCAGTACTTC

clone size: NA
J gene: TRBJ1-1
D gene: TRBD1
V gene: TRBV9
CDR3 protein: CASTVTGRFTEAFF
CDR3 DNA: TGTGCCAGCACCGTGACAGGGAGATTCACTGAAGCTTTCTTT

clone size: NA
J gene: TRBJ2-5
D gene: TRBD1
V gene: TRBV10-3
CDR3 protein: CAISDRRQGAGETQYF
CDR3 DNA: TGTGCCATCAGTGACCGCCGACAGGGGGCGGGAGAGACCCAGTACTTC

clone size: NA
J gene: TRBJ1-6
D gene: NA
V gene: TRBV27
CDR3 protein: CASSPSGNLSPLHF
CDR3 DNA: TGTGCCAGCAGTCCATCCGGGAATCTCTCACCCCTCCACTTT